The T cell receptor beta chain described here comes from a study of control samples from healthy donors and cancer patients. Method: immunoSEQ multiplex PCR; TCRdb's copy keeps in-frame clones and lacks some. The data hold just under 75,000 clones, with roughly 87% observed a single time. The CDR3 totals 15 residues. Germline CDR1 reads MNHNS; CDR2 reads SASEGT. Trimming shortened V by 0 bases and J by 6 bases, and 12 bases separated the two germline ends. The receptor was derived from a woman aged 45-60 years in good health. The source material was blood. The chain is built from TRBV6-1 and TRBJ2-1; no clear D. The CDR3 loop reads CASSEAPGLLNEQFF. The DNA for the CDR3 is TGTGCCAGCAGTGAAGCCCCCGGGCTTCTCAATGAGCAGTTCTTC.